This is a list of T cell receptor beta chains from one sample in a study of shared clonotypes between healthy human individuals. Generated by immunoSEQ multiplex PCR, the TCRdb table keeps only in-frame clones and is missing some. The repertoire includes under 2.5 million clones, about nine tenths of them detected once, and 0.37% sits in the top ten. The specimen sequenced was naive CD4+ T cells from PBMCs. Receptors were obtained from a man aged 18 to 35 in good health. Some clones in this sample may be carry-over from other donors' samples. The CDR3 runs from the conserved cysteine through the conserved F or W. Size is stated for part of the rows, as once, few or many counts, or as a class when the clone is expanded.

v_gene: TRBV23-1
abundance: -
len: 16
CDR3aa: CASSQSRGRTNYGYTF

v_gene: TRBV7-2
abundance: -
len: 15
CDR3aa: CASSVRQAVTGELFF

v_gene: TRBV15
abundance: -
len: 15
CDR3aa: CATSRGLAGGSEQYF

v_gene: TRBV28
abundance: -
len: 17
CDR3aa: CASSLSVSRPSNTEAFF

v_gene: TRBV5-6
abundance: -
len: 15
CDR3aa: CASSSRNQGDNEQFF

v_gene: TRBV18
abundance: -
len: 12
CDR3aa: CASSPQAEEQYF

v_gene: TRBV2
abundance: -
len: 14
CDR3aa: CASRGGLSNQPQHF

v_gene: TRBV6-5
abundance: -
len: 14
CDR3aa: CASRSTGTGQPQHF

v_gene: TRBV9
abundance: once
len: 15
CDR3aa: CASSVIGLDAGELFF

v_gene: TRBV7-9
abundance: -
len: 17
CDR3aa: CASSSPSGRARVETQYF

v_gene: TRBV30
abundance: once
len: 21
CDR3aa: CAWSVSRGQGKGRSGANVLTF

v_gene: TRBV7-2
abundance: -
len: 14
CDR3aa: CASSLVEASYEQYF

v_gene: TRBV4-3
abundance: -
len: 16
CDR3aa: CASSRSVGPNSYEQYF

v_gene: TRBV5-4
abundance: -
len: 15
CDR3aa: CASSHGTSDYNEQFF

v_gene: TRBV5-4
abundance: -
len: 15
CDR3aa: CASSFGGGGTDTQYF

v_gene: TRBV30
abundance: -
len: 15
CDR3aa: CAWSEGQSFRYEQYF

v_gene: TRBV7-2
abundance: -
len: 16
CDR3aa: CASSLGTGSPNYGYTF

v_gene: TRBV5-1
abundance: -
len: 18
CDR3aa: CASSLVGHPESPLWEQYF

v_gene: TRBV5-8
abundance: -
len: 16
CDR3aa: CASSPLRGSSYNEQFF

v_gene: TRBV9
abundance: -
len: 16
CDR3aa: CASSVAMDRRNTEAFF

v_gene: TRBV18
abundance: -
len: 13
CDR3aa: CASSPTGYYGYTF

v_gene: TRBV7-3
abundance: -
len: 14
CDR3aa: CASSLAGSQETQYF

v_gene: TRBV30
abundance: once
len: 14
CDR3aa: CAWSRDRGIGELFF

v_gene: TRBV28
abundance: -
len: 15
CDR3aa: CASSLAGGAIRLQYF

v_gene: TRBV5-1
abundance: -
len: 14
CDR3aa: CASSVQGPQETQYF

v_gene: TRBV2
abundance: -
len: 13
CDR3aa: CASRSTGVGGYTF

v_gene: TRBV28
abundance: -
len: 11
CDR3aa: CASNSPDEQYF